A single sample is the source of the 23 T cell receptor beta chains below, sequenced in a study of cytomegalovirus exposure and HLA in healthy donors. PCR was performed using 60 Vbeta and 13 Jbeta primers. Sequencing used immunoSEQ multiplex PCR; TCRdb keeps in-frame clones, though not all of them. This sample has 100,000 or so clones; roughly 83% occur once, and the top ten carry over 4%. Sample: PBMCs. The source of these receptors is a female donor in good health and CMV-seropositive.

This rearrangement joins TRBV7-6 to TRBJ2-1; a possible D gene is TRBD2 (6 bases). CDR1 is SGHVS, CDR2 FNYEAQ, per germline. The CDR3 extends over 15 amino acids. The ends were cut back, 1 base at V and 10 bases at J, with 17 bases in the middle. This CDR3 is CASSLGGSGGTEQFF. The CDR3 bases are TGTGCCAGCAGCTTAGGCGGTTCGGGCGGGACGGAGCAGTTCTTC.

The chain couples TRBV29-1 to TRBJ2-3, with a possible D match to TRBD2 (5 bases). Germline V CDR1 and CDR2: SQVTM, ANQGSEA. With 4 bases removed from V and 0 bases from J, the gap between germline ends came to 8 bases. The CDR3 is 13 amino acids. The CDR3 spells CSVVGGSTDTQYF. The CDR3 DNA is TGCAGCGTTGTCGGAGGTAGCACAGATACGCAGTATTTT.

The genes are TRBV6-1 and TRBJ2-7, with 7 bases identical to TRBD2. Germline assignment: CDR1 MNHNS and CDR2 SASEGT. The CDR3 length is 15 residues. Trimming at V came to 7 bases and at J to 6 bases, leaving 15 bases not matched to a gene. This CDR3 reads CASTQERLAGFEQYF. The CDR3 DNA reads TGTGCCAGCACCCAAGAAAGACTAGCCGGTTTCGAGCAGTACTTC.

V and J are TRBV19 and TRBJ1-2, with TRBD1 identical over 7 bases. CDR3 length equals 14 residues. Trimming at V came to 6 bases and at J to 4 bases, leaving 8 bases not matched to a gene. CDR1 is LNHDA and CDR2 is SQIVND in the germline V gene (reference sequence). The CDR3 reads CASRRPGGSYGYTF. Here the CDR3 DNA reads TGTGCCAGTAGGCGTCCAGGGGGAAGCTATGGCTACACCTTC.

The chain employs TRBV11-2 and TRBJ1-1; 9 bases agree with TRBD1. Trimming removed 5 bases from V and 3 bases from J; junction bases left unmatched: 13. CDR1 is SGHAT, CDR2 FQNNGV, per germline. This CDR3 is built from 17 residues. This chain's CDR3 is CASSLGQGPLAYTEAFF. In nucleotides, the CDR3 is TGTGCCAGCAGCCTGGGACAGGGACCGTTAGCTTACACTGAAGCTTTCTTT.

The V call is TRBV7-9, the J call TRBJ2-1; possible D gene TRBD2, 6 bases. The CDR3 runs 16 residues. Germline V gene sequence: CDR1 SEHNR, CDR2 FQNEAQ (reference sequence). V lost 6 bases and J 2 bases, leaving 17 bases between the germline ends. In DNA form, the CDR3 reads TGTGCCAGCAGACTAGAGCACGGGACTCCCTACAATGAGCAGTTCTTC. Encoded protein: CASRLEHGTPYNEQFF.

The J gene is TRBJ2-5, the V gene TRBV15; D gene uncertain. Germline V gene lookup returns CDR1 LNHNV and CDR2 YYDKDF (reference sequence). This CDR3 region has 11 residues. The ends were cut back, 8 bases at V and 3 bases at J, with 7 bases in the middle. The CDR3 loop is CATQVEETQYF. For the CDR3, the DNA is TGTGCCACCCAGGTCGAAGAGACCCAGTACTTC. Variable domain in full (rest from reference TRBV15 and TRBJ2-5): DAMVIQNPRYQVTQFGKPVTLSCSQTLNHNVMYWYQQKSSQAPKLLFHYYDKDFNNEADTPDNFQSRRPNTSFCFLDIRSPGLGDTAMYLCATQVEETQYFGPGTRLLVL.

The chain joins TRBV5-1 to TRBJ1-1, with D possibly being TRBD1 (5 bases). Trimming shortened V by 1 base and J by 0 bases, and 16 bases separated the two germline ends. CDR3 length: 17 residues. Germline V gene lookup returns CDR1 SGHRS and CDR2 YFSETQ. The CDR3 sequence: CASSLYPTRAMNTEAFF. For the CDR3, the DNA is TGCGCCAGCAGCTTGTATCCTACCAGGGCCATGAACACTGAAGCTTTCTTT.

The rearrangement joins TRBV5-1 to TRBJ2-1; 7 bases map to TRBD1. The CDR3 runs to 15 residues. Trimming at V came to 7 bases and at J to 1 base, leaving 8 bases not matched to a gene. Germline V gene sequence: CDR1 SGHRS, CDR2 YFSETQ. The CDR3 bases are TGCGCCAGCGCCTCACAGGGGCAATCCTACAATGAGCAGTTCTTC. Protein sequence: CASASQGQSYNEQFF.

This clone was seen only once. The rearrangement uses TRBV18 and TRBJ2-7; a weak D match, TRBD2 (6 bases). Germline CDR1 KGHSH, CDR2 LQKENI. The CDR3 contains 12 residues. V was clipped by 3 bases and J by 7 bases, with 10 bases between them. CDR3 protein: CASSPNREEQYF. In nucleotides, the CDR3 is TGTGCCAGCTCACCTAACCGGGAGGAGCAGTACTTC.

The rearrangement uses TRBV5-4 and TRBJ2-1; 13 bases are shared with TRBD2. The CDR3 sequence is 18 residues long. Germline loops: CDR1 SGHNT, CDR2 YYREEE (reference sequence). V trimming: 4 bases; J trimming: 1 base; junction bases outside the gene matches: 8. CDR3 region: CASSHRTSGRSSYNEQFF. The CDR3 nucleotides are TGTGCCAGCAGCCACAGGACTAGCGGGAGAAGTTCCTACAATGAGCAGTTCTTC.

The chain combines TRBV27 with TRBJ2-3, with 8 bases aligning to TRBD2. Losses at the gene ends were 6 bases for V and 2 bases for J; bases not matched to a gene: 13. The CDR3 extends over 17 amino acids. Germline CDR1 reads MNHEY; CDR2 reads SMNVEV (reference sequence). CDR3 sequence reads: CASSSVPLAGATDTQYF. For the CDR3, the DNA is TGTGCCAGCAGCTCCGTCCCGCTAGCGGGTGCCACAGATACGCAGTATTTT.

The chain couples TRBV15 to TRBJ1-6; D is possibly TRBD1 (6 bases). This CDR3 is built from 16 residues. Trimming pared 1 base from V and 7 bases from J, leaving 14 bases between. The germline gives CDR1 LNHNV, CDR2 YYDKDF (reference sequence). The CDR3 loop is CATSRARGSHNSPLHF. CDR3 nucleotide sequence: TGTGCCACCAGCAGAGCCAGGGGTAGTCACAATTCACCCCTCCACTTT.

J is TRBJ2-7 and V is TRBV6-1, with 10 bases matching TRBD1. V was clipped by 8 bases and J by 4 bases; unmatched bases: 2. The CDR3 totals 12 residues. In germline, CDR1 is MNHNS, CDR2 SASEGT. CDR3: CASPGQGYEQYF. CDR3 coding DNA: TGTGCCAGCCCGGGACAGGGGTACGAGCAGTACTTC.

V usage is TRBV5-6 and J usage is TRBJ2-1; D not resolved. CDR1 and CDR2 from the germline V gene are SGHDT and YYEEEE. The CDR3 has 18 amino acids. Trimming pared 2 bases from V and 0 bases from J, leaving 18 bases between. CDR3 sequence: CASSFGDRRMSSYNEQFF. The CDR3 DNA reads TGTGCCAGCAGCTTTGGTGACCGGCGGATGAGCTCCTACAATGAGCAGTTCTTC. Variable domain in full (rest from reference TRBV5-6 and TRBJ2-1): DAGVTQSPTHLIKTRGQQVTLRCSPKSGHDTVSWYQQALGQGPQFIFQYYEEEERQRGNFPDRFSGHQFPNYSSELNVNALLLGDSALYLCASSFGDRRMSSYNEQFFGPGTRLTVL.

The chain links TRBV6-1 to TRBJ1-1; D is ambiguous. Trimming shortened V by 8 bases and J by 0 bases, and 10 bases separated the two germline ends. The CDR3 contains 13 residues. The V gene's germline CDR1 is MNHNS and CDR2 SASEGT. The CDR3 DNA is TGTGCCAGCGGAGGGAAAATGAACACTGAAGCTTTCTTT. Residues: CASGGKMNTEAFF.

This sequence joins TRBV7-9 and TRBJ1-2; TRBD1 aligns across 11 bases. This CDR3 spans 15 amino acids. Germline lookup yields CDR1 SEHNR and CDR2 FQNEAQ (reference sequence). The trim removed 5 bases at V and 8 bases at J, leaving 10 bases unmatched. The CDR3 nucleotides read TGTGCCAGCAGCCCAGGACAGGGGGCCGGGGGGGGCTACACCTTC. It is translated as CASSPGQGAGGGYTF.

The V and J genes are TRBV10-1 and TRBJ1-1; unclear D gene. V was cut by 3 bases and J by 10 bases, with 12 bases left in between. CDR3 length: 12 residues. Germline V gives CDR1 WNHNN, CDR2 SYGVQD (reference sequence). Written as DNA, the CDR3 is TGCGCCAGCAGTGAAACTTCGCGGGGAGCTTTCTTT. It codes for CASSETSRGAFF.

The V call is TRBV6-4, the J call TRBJ2-3; 9 nucleotides match TRBD1. Trimming took 6 bases from V and 5 from J; bases not matched to a gene: 9. Per germline, CDR1 MRHNA and CDR2 SNTAGT. The CDR3 spans 15 residues. In DNA, the CDR3 is TGTGCCAGCAGCCGGGGGACAGGGATCCTAGATACGCAGTATTTT. It specifies CASSRGTGILDTQYF.

The chain uses TRBV6-1 and TRBJ2-5; D gene ambiguous. The CDR3 extends over 13 amino acids. Trimming pared 2 bases from V and 5 bases from J, leaving 9 bases between. The germline gives CDR1 MNHNS, CDR2 SASEGT. In DNA form, the CDR3 reads TGTGCCAGCAGTGAATCCCCGAGGGAGACCCAGTACTTC. The encoded protein is CASSESPRETQYF.

This sequence joins TRBV4-2 and TRBJ2-5; TRBD2 agrees at 7 bases. The J call may be incorrect, as the DNA end agrees better with TRBJ2-7. Germline V gene sequence: CDR1 LGHNA, CDR2 YNFKEQ. The CDR3 contains 15 residues. This CDR3 reads CASSQEGGRGDEQYF. CDR3 DNA: TGTGCCAGCAGCCAAGAGGGCGGGAGAGGAGACGAGCAGTACTTC.

The count of this clone is one. In DNA, the CDR3 is TGCGCCAGCAGCCAAGAGAGACGGGTAGGATCACCCCTCCACTTT. Translating it yields CASSQERRVGSPLHF. The chain carries TRBV4-1 and TRBJ1-6; D call uncertain. Trimming removed 0 bases from V and 10 bases from J, with 13 bases in between. Germline CDR1 MGHRA, CDR2 YSYEKL. The CDR3 is made up of 15 amino acids.

This chain uses TRBV7-9 with TRBJ1-1; tentatively, D is TRBD1 (5 bases). This CDR3 spans 14 amino acids. CDR1 is SEHNR, CDR2 FQNEAQ, per germline (reference sequence). V was clipped by 5 bases and J by 6 bases, with 16 bases between them. The CDR3 region has the DNA TGTGCCAGCAGCCCCCCGGGGGTTTTCGCTGAAGCTTTCTTT. The encoded protein is CASSPPGVFAEAFF. The full variable domain, its missing parts supplied by reference TRBV7-9 and TRBJ1-1, is DTGVSQNPRHKITKRGQNVTFRCDPISEHNRLYWYRQTLGQGPEFLTYFQNEAQLEKSRLLSDRFSAERPKGSFSTLEIQRTEQGDSAMYLCASSPPGVFAEAFFGQGTRLTVV.